The rows below give T cell receptor beta chains drawn from one sample of a study of blood T cell repertoires in COVID-19. Here immunoSEQ multiplex PCR was the method, and the copy in TCRdb shows in-frame clones only, minus some. The data contain fewer than 700,000 clones, roughly 89% of them singletons. Specimen: peripheral blood. Receptors were obtained from a woman between 50 and 59 years old with COVID-19, enrolled during active disease. The CDR3 runs from the conserved cysteine through the conserved F or W. Each record gives: D gene, clone size, J gene, V gene, CDR3 protein, CDR3 DNA. A D gene is named only where the DNA matches it firmly. The size entry is marked missing in some rows and otherwise reads once, few, many or a size class.

D: -; size: -; J: TRBJ2-1; V: TRBV3-1/TRBV3-2; CDR3: CASSQERDLNNEQFF; DNA: TGTGCCAGCAGCCAAGAGAGGGACTTGAACAATGAGCAGTTCTTC
D: TRBD1; size: -; J: TRBJ2-3; V: TRBV24-1; CDR3: CATSPGQGVTDTQYF; DNA: TGTGCCACCAGTCCCGGACAGGGGGTCACAGATACGCAGTATTTT
D: -; size: -; J: TRBJ2-2; V: TRBV18; CDR3: CASSTLPRQNTGELFF; DNA: TGTGCCAGCTCAACACTCCCCAGGCAGAACACCGGGGAGCTGTTTTTT
D: -; size: -; J: TRBJ2-3; V: TRBV5-4; CDR3: CASSPSADTQYF; DNA: TGTGCCAGCAGCCCCTCAGCAGATACGCAGTATTTT
D: -; size: -; J: TRBJ1-5; V: TRBV4-1; CDR3: CASSQGTAFSNQPQHF; DNA: TGCGCCAGCAGCCAAGGGACAGCTTTCAGCAATCAGCCCCAGCATTTT
D: TRBD2; size: -; J: TRBJ2-3; V: TRBV10-2; CDR3: CASSDGGATDTQYF; DNA: TGCGCCAGCAGTGACGGGGGGGCTACAGATACGCAGTATTTT
D: -; size: -; J: TRBJ1-1; V: TRBV3-1/TRBV3-2; CDR3: CASSQVGFDTEAFF; DNA: TGTGCCAGCAGCCAAGTCGGGTTCGACACTGAAGCTTTCTTT
D: TRBD1; size: -; J: TRBJ1-6; V: TRBV5-1; CDR3: CASSLGRDGRGDSPLHF; DNA: TGCGCCAGCAGCTTGGGGCGAGACGGCAGGGGGGATTCACCCCTCCACTTT
D: -; size: -; J: TRBJ2-6; V: TRBV5-5; CDR3: CASRHEGPGANVLTF; DNA: TGTGCCAGCAGGCACGAGGGCCCTGGGGCCAACGTCCTGACTTTC
D: TRBD1; size: few; J: TRBJ1-1; V: TRBV11-2; CDR3: CASSPTGLVNTEAFF; DNA: TGTGCCAGCAGCCCGACAGGGCTTGTTAACACTGAAGCTTTCTTT
D: -; size: -; J: TRBJ1-5; V: TRBV5-4; CDR3: CASSLEGVNQPQHF; DNA: TGTGCCAGCAGCTTGGAGGGGGTCAATCAGCCCCAGCATTTT
D: TRBD1; size: -; J: TRBJ1-4; V: TRBV5-4; CDR3: CASSFRPGGDEKLFF; DNA: TGTGCCAGCAGCTTTAGGCCAGGGGGCGACGAAAAACTGTTTTTT
D: -; size: -; J: TRBJ1-2; V: TRBV9; CDR3: CASSVGVGGYGYTF; DNA: TGTGCCAGCAGCGTAGGAGTCGGAGGCTATGGCTACACCTTC
D: -; size: -; J: TRBJ2-7; V: TRBV6-5; CDR3: CAGRVGNEQYF; DNA: TGTGCCGGGCGGGTGGGGAACGAGCAGTACTTC
D: -; size: -; J: TRBJ1-3; V: TRBV27; CDR3: CASRSRTVPNTIYF; DNA: TGTGCCAGCAGAAGCCGGACAGTCCCAAACACCATATATTTT
D: TRBD1; size: -; J: TRBJ1-1; V: TRBV5-6; CDR3: CASSAPGTANTEAFF; DNA: TGTGCCAGCAGCGCACCCGGGACAGCAAACACTGAAGCTTTCTTT
D: -; size: -; J: TRBJ1-1; V: TRBV6-2/TRBV6-3; CDR3: CASSSWAVNTEAFF; DNA: TGTGCCAGCAGTTCGTGGGCTGTGAACACTGAAGCTTTCTTT
D: -; size: -; J: TRBJ1-3; V: TRBV27; CDR3: CASSFTGPGNTIYF; DNA: TGTGCCAGCAGCTTCACGGGTCCTGGAAACACCATATATTTT
D: -; size: -; J: TRBJ2-7; V: TRBV27; CDR3: CASSFHGTYEQYF; DNA: TGTGCCAGCAGTTTCCACGGTACCTACGAGCAGTACTTC
D: -; size: -; J: TRBJ1-1; V: TRBV29-1; CDR3: CSVESEHTEAFF; DNA: TGCAGCGTTGAGTCTGAGCACACTGAAGCTTTCTTT
D: -; size: -; J: TRBJ2-7; V: TRBV7-8; CDR3: CASSLAGRSYEQYF; DNA: TGTGCCAGCAGCTTAGCGGGCAGATCCTACGAGCAGTACTTC
D: -; size: -; J: TRBJ2-2; V: TRBV7-2; CDR3: CASSAREPLTGELFF; DNA: TGTGCCAGCAGCGCCCGGGAACCCCTTACGGGGGAGCTGTTTTTT
D: TRBD2; size: -; J: TRBJ2-1; V: TRBV2; CDR3: CASGTTGNEQFF; DNA: TGTGCCAGCGGGACTACGGGGAATGAGCAGTTCTTC